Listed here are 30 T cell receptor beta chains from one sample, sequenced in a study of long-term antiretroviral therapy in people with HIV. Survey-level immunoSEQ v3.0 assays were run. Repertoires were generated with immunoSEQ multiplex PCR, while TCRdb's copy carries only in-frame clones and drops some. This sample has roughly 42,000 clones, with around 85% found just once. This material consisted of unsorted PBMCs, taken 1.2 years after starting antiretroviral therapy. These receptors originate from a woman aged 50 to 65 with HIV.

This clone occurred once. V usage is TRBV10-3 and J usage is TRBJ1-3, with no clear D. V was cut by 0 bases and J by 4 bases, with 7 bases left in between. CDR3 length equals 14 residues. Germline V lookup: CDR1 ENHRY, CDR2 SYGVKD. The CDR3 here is CAISESVPGNTIYF. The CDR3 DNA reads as TGTGCCATCAGTGAGTCGGTACCAGGAAACACCATATATTTT.

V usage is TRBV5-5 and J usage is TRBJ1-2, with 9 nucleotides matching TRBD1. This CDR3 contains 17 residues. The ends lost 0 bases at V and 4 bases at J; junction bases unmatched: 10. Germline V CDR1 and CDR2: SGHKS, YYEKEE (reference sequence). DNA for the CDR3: TGTGCCAGCAGCTTGGGCCAAGGGGGGACAGGGAGCTATGGCTACACCTTC. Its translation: CASSLGQGGTGSYGYTF. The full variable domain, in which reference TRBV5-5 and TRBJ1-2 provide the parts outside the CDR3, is DAGVTQSPTHLIKTRGQQVTLRCSPISGHKSVSWYQQVLGQGPQFIFQYYEKEERGRGNFPDRFSARQFPNYSSELNVNALLLGDSALYLCASSLGQGGTGSYGYTFGSGTRLTVV.

Here the CDR3 reads CAWSVNGREKLFF. CDR3 in DNA: TGTGCCTGGAGTGTAAATGGGCGGGAAAAACTGTTTTTT. This chain links TRBV30 with TRBJ1-4; D gene unclear. The germline CDR1 and CDR2 sequences are GTSNPN and SVGIG (reference sequence). The CDR3 loop spans 13 amino acids. V dropped 0 bases and J dropped 8 bases, with 10 bases sitting between them. The complete variable domain, with remaining parts taken from reference TRBV30 and TRBJ1-4, reads SQTIHQWPATLVQPVGSPLSLECTVEGTSNPNLYWYRQAAGRGLQLLFYSVGIGQISSEVPQNLSASRPQDRQFILSSKKLLLSDSGFYLCAWSVNGREKLFFGSGTQLSVL.

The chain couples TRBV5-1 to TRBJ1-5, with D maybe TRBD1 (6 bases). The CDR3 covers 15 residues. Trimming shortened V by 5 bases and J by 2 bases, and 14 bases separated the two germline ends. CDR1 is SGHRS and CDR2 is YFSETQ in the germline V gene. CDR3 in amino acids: CASSPLGGRNQPQHF. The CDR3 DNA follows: TGCGCCAGCAGTCCACTAGGGGGGCGCAATCAGCCCCAGCATTTT.

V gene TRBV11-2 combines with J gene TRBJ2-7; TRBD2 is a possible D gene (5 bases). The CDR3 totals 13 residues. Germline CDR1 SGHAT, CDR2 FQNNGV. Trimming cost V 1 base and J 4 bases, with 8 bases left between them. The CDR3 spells CASSLGPGYEQYF. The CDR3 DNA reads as TGTGCCAGCAGCTTAGGTCCGGGGTACGAGCAGTACTTC.

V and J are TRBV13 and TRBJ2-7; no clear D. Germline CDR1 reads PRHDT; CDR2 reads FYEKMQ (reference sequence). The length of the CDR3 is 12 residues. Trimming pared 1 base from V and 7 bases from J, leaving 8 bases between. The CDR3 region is CASSLDLVEQYF. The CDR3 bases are TGTGCCAGCAGCTTAGACCTTGTAGAGCAGTACTTC.

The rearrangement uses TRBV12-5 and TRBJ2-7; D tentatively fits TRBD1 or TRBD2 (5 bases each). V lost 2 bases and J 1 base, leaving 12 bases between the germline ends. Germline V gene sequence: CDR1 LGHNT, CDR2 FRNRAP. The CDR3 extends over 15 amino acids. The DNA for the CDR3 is TGTGCTAGTGGTTTGCGGGACGGATTATCCTACGAGCAGTACTTC. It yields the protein CASGLRDGLSYEQYF.

The CDR3 region has the DNA TGCGCCAGCAGCTTGGGGACAGACCAAGAGACCCAGTACTTC. Protein product: CASSLGTDQETQYF. This chain links TRBV5-1 with TRBJ2-5, with D possibly TRBD1 on 6 matching bases. Germline V gives CDR1 SGHRS, CDR2 YFSETQ. The V end lost 0 bases, the J end lost 0 bases, and 6 bases lay between the germline ends. This CDR3 comprises 14 residues. Full variable domain (missing parts from reference TRBV5-1 and TRBJ2-5): KAGVTQTPRYLIKTRGQQVTLSCSPISGHRSVSWYQQTPGQGLQFLFEYFSETQRNKGNFPGRFSGRQFSNSRSEMNVSTLELGDSALYLCASSLGTDQETQYFGPGTRLLVL.

The CDR3 DNA follows: TGTGCCAGCAGCTTCCGGGACAGTGACTACAATGAGCAGTTCTTC. It specifies CASSFRDSDYNEQFF. The chain uses TRBV7-2 and TRBJ2-1, with 7 bases aligning to TRBD1. Germline V lookup: CDR1 SGHTA, CDR2 FQGNSA. J gave up 3 bases and V 3 bases, and 5 bases lay outside the gene matches. The CDR3 consists of 15 residues.

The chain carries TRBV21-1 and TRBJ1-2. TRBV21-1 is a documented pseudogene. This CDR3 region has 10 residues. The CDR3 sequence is CASSGYGYTF. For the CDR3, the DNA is TGTGCCAGCAGCGGCTATGGCTACACCTTC.

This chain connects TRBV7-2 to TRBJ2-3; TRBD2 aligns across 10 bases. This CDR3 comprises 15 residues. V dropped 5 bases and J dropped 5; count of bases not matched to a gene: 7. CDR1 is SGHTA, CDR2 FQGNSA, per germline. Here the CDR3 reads CASSVSGGAGDTQYF. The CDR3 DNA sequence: TGTGCCAGCAGCGTCAGCGGGGGGGCCGGAGATACGCAGTATTTT.

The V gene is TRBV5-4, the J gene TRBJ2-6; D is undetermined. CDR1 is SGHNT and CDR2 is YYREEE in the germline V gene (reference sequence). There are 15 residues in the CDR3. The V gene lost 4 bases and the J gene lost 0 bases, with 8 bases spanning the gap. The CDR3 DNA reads TGTGCCAGCAGCATCAGGTTCTCTGGGGCCAACGTCCTGACTTTC. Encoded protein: CASSIRFSGANVLTF.

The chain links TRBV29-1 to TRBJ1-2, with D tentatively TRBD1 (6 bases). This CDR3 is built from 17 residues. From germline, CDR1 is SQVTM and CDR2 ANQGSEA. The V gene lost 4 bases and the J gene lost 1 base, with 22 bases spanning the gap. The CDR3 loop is CSVVSKLYQQGNYGYTF. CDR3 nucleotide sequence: TGCAGCGTTGTTTCGAAGTTGTACCAACAGGGTAACTATGGCTACACCTTC.

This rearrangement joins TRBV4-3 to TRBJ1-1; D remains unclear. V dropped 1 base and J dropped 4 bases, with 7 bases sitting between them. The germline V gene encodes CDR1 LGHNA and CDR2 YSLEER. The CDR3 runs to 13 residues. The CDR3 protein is CASSQAKGTEAFF. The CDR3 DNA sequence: TGCGCCAGCAGCCAAGCTAAAGGCACTGAAGCTTTCTTT.

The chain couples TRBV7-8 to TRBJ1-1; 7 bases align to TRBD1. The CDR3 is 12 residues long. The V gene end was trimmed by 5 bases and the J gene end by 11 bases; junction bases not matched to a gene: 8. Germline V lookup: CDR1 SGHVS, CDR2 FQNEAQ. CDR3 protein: CASSLQGSIAFF. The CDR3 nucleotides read TGTGCCAGCAGCCTACAGGGGTCGATCGCTTTCTTT.

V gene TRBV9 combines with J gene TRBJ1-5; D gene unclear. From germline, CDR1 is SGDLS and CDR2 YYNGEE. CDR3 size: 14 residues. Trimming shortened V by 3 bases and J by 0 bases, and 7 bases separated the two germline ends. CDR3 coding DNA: TGTGCCAGCAGCGCGCGGTCTAGCAATCAGCCCCAGCATTTT. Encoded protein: CASSARSSNQPQHF.

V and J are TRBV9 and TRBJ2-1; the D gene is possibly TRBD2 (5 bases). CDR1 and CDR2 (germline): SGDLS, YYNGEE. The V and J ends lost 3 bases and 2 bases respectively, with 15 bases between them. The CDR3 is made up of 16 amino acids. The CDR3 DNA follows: TGTGCCAGCAGCGCTCGATTAGAGCGGCCCTACAATGAGCAGTTCTTC. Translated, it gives CASSARLERPYNEQFF.

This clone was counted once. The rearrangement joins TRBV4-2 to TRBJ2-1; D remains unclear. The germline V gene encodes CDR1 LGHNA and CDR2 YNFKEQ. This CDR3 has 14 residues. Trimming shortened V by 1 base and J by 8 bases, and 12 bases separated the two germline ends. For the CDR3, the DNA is TGTGCCAGCAGCCAAGTTAGGCTAACTGATGAGCAGTTCTTC. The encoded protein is CASSQVRLTDEQFF.

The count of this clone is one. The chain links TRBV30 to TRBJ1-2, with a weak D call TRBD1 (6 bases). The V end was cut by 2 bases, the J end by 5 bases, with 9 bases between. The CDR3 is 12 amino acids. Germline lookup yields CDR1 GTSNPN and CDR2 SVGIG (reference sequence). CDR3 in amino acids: CAWSPQGYGYTF. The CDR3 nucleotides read TGTGCCTGGAGTCCCCAGGGGTATGGCTACACCTTC.

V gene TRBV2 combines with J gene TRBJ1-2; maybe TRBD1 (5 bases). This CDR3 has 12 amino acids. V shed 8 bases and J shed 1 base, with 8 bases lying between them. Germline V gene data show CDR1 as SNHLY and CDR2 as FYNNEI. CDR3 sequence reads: CASLQDNYGYTF. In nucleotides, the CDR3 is TGTGCCAGCCTACAGGATAACTATGGCTACACCTTC.

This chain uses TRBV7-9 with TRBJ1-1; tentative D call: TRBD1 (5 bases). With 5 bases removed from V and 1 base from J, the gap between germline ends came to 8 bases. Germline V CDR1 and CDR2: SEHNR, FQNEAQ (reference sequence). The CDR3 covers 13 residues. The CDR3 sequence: CASSLQENTEAFF. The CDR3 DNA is TGTGCCAGCAGCCTACAGGAGAACACTGAAGCTTTCTTT. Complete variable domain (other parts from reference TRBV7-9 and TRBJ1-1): DTGVSQNPRHKITKRGQNVTFRCDPISEHNRLYWYRQTLGQGPEFLTYFQNEAQLEKSRLLSDRFSAERPKGSFSTLEIQRTEQGDSAMYLCASSLQENTEAFFGQGTRLTVV.

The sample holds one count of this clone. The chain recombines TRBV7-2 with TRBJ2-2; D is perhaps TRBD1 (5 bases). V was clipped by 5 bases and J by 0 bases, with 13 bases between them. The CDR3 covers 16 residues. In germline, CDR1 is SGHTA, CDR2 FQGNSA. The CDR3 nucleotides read TGTGCCAGCAGCACTTCCAGGGTAGCGAACACCGGGGAGCTGTTTTTT. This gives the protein CASSTSRVANTGELFF.

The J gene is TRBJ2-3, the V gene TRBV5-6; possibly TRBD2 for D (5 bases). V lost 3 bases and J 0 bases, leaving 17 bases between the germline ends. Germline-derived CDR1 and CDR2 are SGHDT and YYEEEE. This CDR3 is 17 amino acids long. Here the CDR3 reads CASSSPGLLSSTDTQYF. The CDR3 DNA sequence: TGTGCCAGCAGCTCCCCAGGACTTCTATCTAGCACAGATACGCAGTATTTT.

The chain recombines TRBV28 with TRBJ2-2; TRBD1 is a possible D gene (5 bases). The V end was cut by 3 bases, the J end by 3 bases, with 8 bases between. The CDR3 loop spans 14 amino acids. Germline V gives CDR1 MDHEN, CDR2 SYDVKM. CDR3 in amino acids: CASSLVGDTGELFF. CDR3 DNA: TGTGCCAGCAGTTTGGTAGGGGACACCGGGGAGCTGTTTTTT.

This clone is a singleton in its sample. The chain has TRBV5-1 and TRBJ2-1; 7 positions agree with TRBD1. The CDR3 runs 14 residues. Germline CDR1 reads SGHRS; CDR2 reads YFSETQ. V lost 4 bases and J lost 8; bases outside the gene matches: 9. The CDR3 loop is CASSPQDRVDEQFF. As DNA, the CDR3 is TGCGCCAGCAGCCCACAAGACAGGGTCGATGAGCAGTTCTTC.

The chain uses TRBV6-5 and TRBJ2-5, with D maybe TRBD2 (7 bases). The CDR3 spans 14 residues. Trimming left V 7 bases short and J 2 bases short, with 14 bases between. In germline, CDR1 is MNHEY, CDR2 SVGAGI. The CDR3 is CASKGGAGQETQYF. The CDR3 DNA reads TGTGCCAGCAAAGGGGGGGCAGGGCAAGAGACCCAGTACTTC.

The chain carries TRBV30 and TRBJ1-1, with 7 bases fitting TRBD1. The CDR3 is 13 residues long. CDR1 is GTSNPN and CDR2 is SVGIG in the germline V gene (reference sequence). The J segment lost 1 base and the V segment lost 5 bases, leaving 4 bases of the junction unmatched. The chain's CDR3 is CAWDRAKNTEAFF. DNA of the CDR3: TGTGCCTGGGACAGGGCCAAGAACACTGAAGCTTTCTTT. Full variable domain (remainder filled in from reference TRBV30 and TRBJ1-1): SQTIHQWPATLVQPVGSPLSLECTVEGTSNPNLYWYRQAAGRGLQLLFYSVGIGQISSEVPQNLSASRPQDRQFILSSKKLLLSDSGFYLCAWDRAKNTEAFFGQGTRLTVV.

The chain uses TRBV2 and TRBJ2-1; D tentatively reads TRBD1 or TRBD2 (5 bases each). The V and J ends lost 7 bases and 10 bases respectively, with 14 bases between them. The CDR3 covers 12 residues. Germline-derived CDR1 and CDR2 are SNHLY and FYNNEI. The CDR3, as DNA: TGTGCCAGCATGTTGGGGGTAGGGGAGCAGTTCTTC. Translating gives CASMLGVGEQFF. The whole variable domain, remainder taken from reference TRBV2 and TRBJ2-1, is EPEVTQTPSHQVTQMGQEVILRCVPISNHLYFYWYRQILGQKVEFLVSFYNNEISEKSEIFDDQFSVERPDGSNFTLKIRSTKLEDSAMYFCASMLGVGEQFFGPGTRLTVL.

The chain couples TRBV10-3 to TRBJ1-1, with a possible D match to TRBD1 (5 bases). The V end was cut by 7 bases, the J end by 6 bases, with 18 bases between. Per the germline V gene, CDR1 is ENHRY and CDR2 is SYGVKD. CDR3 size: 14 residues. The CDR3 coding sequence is TGTGCCATCAATGCAGGGTGGTCGGAGGCTGAAGCTTTCTTT. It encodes CAINAGWSEAEAFF.

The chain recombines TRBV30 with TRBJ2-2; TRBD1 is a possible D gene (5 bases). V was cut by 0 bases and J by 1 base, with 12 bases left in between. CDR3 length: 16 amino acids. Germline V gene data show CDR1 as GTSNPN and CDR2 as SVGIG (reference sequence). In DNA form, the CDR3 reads TGTGCCTGGAGTGTAGACGACAGACTGAACACCGGGGAGCTGTTTTTT. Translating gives CAWSVDDRLNTGELFF.